This T cell receptor (beta chain) was profiled in a study of beta chain features in type 1 diabetes. V shed 1 base and J shed 10 bases, with 11 bases lying between them. The CDR3 has 12 amino acids. Germline CDR1 GTSNPN, CDR2 SVGIG (reference sequence). Of note for this clone: Its antigen is not known.

Reverse transcribing all isolated RNA meant expressed TCRB transcripts were sequenced. The method was immunoSEQ multiplex PCR; TCRdb's version includes in-frame clones alone and lacks a portion of them. The repertoire holds 300,000 to 350,000 clones, with roughly 12% as singletons. General study points: Shorter templates may be favored by PCR, equally so in patients and controls. The study found that naive, central memory and Treg TCRB repertoires appeared more similar in patients than in healthy donors. Type 1 diabetes patients had TCRB CDR3s that were shorter (moderately but significantly so) in all four CD4+ subsets.

This chain joins TRBV30 and TRBJ1-5, with D hard to call. Sequencing input: naive CD4+ T cells from blood. This clonotype was sampled from a woman aged 18-29 years with type 1 diabetes. As DNA, the CDR3 is TGTGCCTGGAGTGCCTATTCCCTTCCCCAGCATTTT. It yields the protein CAWSAYSLPQHF.